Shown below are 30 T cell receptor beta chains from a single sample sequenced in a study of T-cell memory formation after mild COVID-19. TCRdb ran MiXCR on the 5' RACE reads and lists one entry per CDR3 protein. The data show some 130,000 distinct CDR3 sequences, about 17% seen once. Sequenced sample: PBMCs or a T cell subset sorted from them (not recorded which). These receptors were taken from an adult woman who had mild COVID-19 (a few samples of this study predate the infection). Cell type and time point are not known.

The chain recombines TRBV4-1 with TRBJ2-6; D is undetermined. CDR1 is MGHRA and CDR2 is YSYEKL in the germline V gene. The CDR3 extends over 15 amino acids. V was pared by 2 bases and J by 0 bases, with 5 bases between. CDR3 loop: CASSQQASGANVLTF. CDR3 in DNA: TGCGCCAGCAGCCAACAGGCCTCTGGGGCCAACGTCCTGACTTTC.

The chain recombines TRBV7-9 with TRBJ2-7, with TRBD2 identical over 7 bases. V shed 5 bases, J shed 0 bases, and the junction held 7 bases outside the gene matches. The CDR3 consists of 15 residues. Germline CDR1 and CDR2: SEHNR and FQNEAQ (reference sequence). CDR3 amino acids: CASSAAGRTSYEQYF. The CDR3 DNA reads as TGTGCCAGCAGCGCAGCGGGAAGGACCTCCTACGAGCAGTACTTC.

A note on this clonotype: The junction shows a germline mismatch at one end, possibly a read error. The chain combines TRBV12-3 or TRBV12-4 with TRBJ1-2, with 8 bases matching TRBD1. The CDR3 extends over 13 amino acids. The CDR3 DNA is TGTGCCAGCAGGCAGGGGGCGGACTATCGCTACACCTTC. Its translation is CASRQGADYRYTF.

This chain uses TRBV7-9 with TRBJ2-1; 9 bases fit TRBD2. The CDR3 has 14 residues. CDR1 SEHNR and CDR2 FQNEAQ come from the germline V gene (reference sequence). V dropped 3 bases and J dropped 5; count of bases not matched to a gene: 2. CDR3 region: CASSFSGGDNEQFF. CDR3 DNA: TGTGCCAGCAGCTTTAGCGGGGGAGACAATGAGCAGTTCTTC. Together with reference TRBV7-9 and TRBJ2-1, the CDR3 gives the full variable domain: DTGVSQNPRHKITKRGQNVTFRCDPISEHNRLYWYRQTLGQGPEFLTYFQNEAQLEKSRLLSDRFSAERPKGSFSTLEIQRTEQGDSAMYLCASSFSGGDNEQFFGPGTRLTVL.

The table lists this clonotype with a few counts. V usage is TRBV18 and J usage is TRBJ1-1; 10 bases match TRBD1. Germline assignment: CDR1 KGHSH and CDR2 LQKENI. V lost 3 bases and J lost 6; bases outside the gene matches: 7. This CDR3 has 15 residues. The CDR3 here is CASSPTGGGLAEAFF. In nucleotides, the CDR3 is TGTGCCAGCTCACCGACAGGGGGCGGTTTGGCTGAAGCTTTCTTT.

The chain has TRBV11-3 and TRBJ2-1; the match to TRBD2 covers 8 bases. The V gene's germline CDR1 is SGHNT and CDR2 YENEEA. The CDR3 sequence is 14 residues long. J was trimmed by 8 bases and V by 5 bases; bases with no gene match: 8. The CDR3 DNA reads TGTGCCAGCAGCCCTAGACTAGCGTCCCATGAGCAGTTCTTC. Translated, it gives CASSPRLASHEQFF.

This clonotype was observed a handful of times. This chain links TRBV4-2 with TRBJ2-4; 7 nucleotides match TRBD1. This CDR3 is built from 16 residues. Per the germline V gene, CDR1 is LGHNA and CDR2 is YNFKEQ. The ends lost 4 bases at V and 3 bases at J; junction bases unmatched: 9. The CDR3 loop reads CASSRENRGGKNIQYF. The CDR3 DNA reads TGTGCCAGCAGCCGAGAAAACAGGGGTGGCAAAAACATTCAGTACTTC.

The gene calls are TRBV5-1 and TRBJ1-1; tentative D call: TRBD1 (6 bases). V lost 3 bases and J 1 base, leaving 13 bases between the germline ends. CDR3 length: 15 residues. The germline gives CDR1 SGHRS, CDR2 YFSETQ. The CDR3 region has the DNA TGCGCCAGCAGCTCCCACAGGGATGGGAACACTGAAGCTTTCTTT. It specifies CASSSHRDGNTEAFF.

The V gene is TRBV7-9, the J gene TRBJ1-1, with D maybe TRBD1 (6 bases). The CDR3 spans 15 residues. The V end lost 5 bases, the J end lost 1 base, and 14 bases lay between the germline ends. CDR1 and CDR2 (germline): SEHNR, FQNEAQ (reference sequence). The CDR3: CASSPGETGNTEAFF. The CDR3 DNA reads TGTGCCAGCAGCCCAGGGGAGACAGGGAACACTGAAGCTTTCTTT.

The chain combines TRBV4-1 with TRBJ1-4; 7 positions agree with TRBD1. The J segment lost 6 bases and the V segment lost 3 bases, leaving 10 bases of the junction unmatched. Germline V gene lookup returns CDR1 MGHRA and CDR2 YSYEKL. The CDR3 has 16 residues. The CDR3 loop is CASSQLGQEVYEKLFF. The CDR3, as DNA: TGCGCCAGCAGCCAGCTCGGACAGGAGGTTTATGAAAAACTGTTTTTT.

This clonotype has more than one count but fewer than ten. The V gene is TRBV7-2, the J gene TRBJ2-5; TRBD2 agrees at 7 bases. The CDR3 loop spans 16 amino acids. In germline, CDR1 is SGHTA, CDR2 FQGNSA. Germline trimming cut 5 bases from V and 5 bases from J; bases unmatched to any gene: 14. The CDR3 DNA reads TGTGCCAGCAGCCCCAACGGGGCGGGAGTGAGGGAGACCCAGTACTTC. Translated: CASSPNGAGVRETQYF.

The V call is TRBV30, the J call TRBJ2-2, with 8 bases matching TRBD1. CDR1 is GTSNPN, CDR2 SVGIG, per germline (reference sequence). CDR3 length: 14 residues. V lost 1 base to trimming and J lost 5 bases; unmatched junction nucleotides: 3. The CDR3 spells CAWSEGTGTGELFF. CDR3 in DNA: TGTGCCTGGAGTGAGGGGACAGGTACCGGGGAGCTGTTTTTT.

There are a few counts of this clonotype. DNA for the CDR3: TGCGCCAGCAGCTTGGGCACTAGTGGGGTTAAAGAGACCCAGTACTTC. Translation: CASSLGTSGVKETQYF. The V gene is TRBV5-1, the J gene TRBJ2-5, with D perhaps TRBD2 (5 bases). The CDR3 runs to 16 residues. Germline V gene lookup returns CDR1 SGHRS and CDR2 YFSETQ. With 0 bases removed from V and 3 bases from J, the gap between germline ends came to 15 bases.

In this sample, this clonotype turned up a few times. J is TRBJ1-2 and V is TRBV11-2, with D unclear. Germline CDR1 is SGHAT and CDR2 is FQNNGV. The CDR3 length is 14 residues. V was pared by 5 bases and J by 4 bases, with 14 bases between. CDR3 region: CASSPPDVLYGYTF. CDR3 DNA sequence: TGTGCCAGCAGCCCCCCGGATGTCCTCTATGGCTACACCTTC.

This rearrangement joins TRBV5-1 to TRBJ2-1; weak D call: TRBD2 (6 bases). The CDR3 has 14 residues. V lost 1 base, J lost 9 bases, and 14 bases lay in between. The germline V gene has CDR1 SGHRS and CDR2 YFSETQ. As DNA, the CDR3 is TGCGCCAGCAGCTTGAAAACTAGTAGCGGTGAGCAGTTCTTC. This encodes CASSLKTSSGEQFF.

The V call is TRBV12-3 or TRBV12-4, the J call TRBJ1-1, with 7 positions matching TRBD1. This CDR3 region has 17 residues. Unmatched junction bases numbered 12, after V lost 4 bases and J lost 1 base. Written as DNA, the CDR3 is TGTGCCAGCAGTTCCGGTCGCAGGGGGGTCGAGAACACTGAAGCTTTCTTT. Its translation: CASSSGRRGVENTEAFF.

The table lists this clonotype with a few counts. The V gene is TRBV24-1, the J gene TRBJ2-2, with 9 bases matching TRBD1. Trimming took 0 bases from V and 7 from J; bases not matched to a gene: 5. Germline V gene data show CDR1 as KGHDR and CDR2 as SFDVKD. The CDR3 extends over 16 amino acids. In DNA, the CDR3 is TGTGCCACCAGTGATTTGTGGGGACAGGGCATCGGGGAGCTGTTTTTT. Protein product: CATSDLWGQGIGELFF.

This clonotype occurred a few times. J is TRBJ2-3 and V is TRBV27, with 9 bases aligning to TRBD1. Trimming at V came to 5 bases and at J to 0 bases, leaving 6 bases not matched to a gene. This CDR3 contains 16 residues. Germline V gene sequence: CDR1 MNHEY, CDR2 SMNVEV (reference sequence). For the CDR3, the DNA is TGTGCCAGCAGTGAAACAGGGGGCTGGAGCACAGATACGCAGTATTTT. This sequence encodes CASSETGGWSTDTQYF.

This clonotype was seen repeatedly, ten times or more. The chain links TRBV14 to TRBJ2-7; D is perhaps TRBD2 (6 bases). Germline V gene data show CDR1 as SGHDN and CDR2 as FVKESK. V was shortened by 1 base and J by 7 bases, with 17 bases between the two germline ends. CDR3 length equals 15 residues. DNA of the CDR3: TGTGCCAGCAGCCAAGCTTTGCGGGGCCCTGGAGAGCAGTACTTC. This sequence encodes CASSQALRGPGEQYF.

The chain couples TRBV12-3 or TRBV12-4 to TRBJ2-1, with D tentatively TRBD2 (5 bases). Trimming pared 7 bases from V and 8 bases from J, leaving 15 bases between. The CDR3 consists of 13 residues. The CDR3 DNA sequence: TGTGCCAGCACCCCCTTGGACGGGGATGAGCAGTTCTTC. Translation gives CASTPLDGDEQFF.

CDR3 nucleotides: TGTGCCAGCAGTTTAGGGGGTCATCAGCCCCAGCATTTT. This sequence encodes CASSLGGHQPQHF. The chain uses TRBV12-3 or TRBV12-4 and TRBJ1-5, with D uncertain. V lost 1 base and J lost 5, with 6 bases in between. This CDR3 spans 13 amino acids.

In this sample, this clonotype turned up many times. The CDR3 region is CASSPAGFGAYEQYF. The DNA of the CDR3 is TGTGCCAGCAGTCCGGCAGGGTTCGGCGCCTACGAGCAGTACTTC. This sequence joins TRBV6-2 or TRBV6-3 and TRBJ2-7; perhaps TRBD1 as D (5 bases). V was pared by 5 bases and J by 2 bases, with 16 bases between. The CDR3 consists of 15 residues. Germline-derived CDR1 and CDR2 are MNHEY and SVGEGT.

CDR3 sequence (DNA): TGTGCCAGCAGTTTAACTGGACAGGCCTACGAGCAGTACTTC. This gives the protein CASSLTGQAYEQYF. The rearrangement uses TRBV12-3 or TRBV12-4 and TRBJ2-7, with 7 positions matching TRBD1. CDR3 length: 14 residues. V shed 2 bases, J shed 2 bases, and the junction held 3 bases outside the gene matches.

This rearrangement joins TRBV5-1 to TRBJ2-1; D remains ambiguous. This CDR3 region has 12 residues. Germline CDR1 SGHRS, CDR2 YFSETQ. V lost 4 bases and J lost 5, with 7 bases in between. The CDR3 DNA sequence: TGCGCCAGCAGCCCGACTCACAATGAGCAGTTCTTC. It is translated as CASSPTHNEQFF.

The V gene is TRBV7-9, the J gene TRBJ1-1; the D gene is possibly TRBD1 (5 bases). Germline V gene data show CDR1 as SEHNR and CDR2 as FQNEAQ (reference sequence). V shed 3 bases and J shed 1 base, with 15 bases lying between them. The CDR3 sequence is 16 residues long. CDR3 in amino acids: CASSLVWGRQNTEAFF. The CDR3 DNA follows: TGTGCCAGCAGCTTGGTGTGGGGCAGGCAGAACACTGAAGCTTTCTTT.

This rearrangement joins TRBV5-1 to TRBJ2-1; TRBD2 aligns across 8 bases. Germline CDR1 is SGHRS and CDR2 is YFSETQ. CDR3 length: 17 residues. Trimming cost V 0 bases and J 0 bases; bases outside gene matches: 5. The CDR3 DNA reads TGCGCCAGCAGCTTGGGATTAGCGGGGAGCTCCTACAATGAGCAGTTCTTC. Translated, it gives CASSLGLAGSSYNEQFF.

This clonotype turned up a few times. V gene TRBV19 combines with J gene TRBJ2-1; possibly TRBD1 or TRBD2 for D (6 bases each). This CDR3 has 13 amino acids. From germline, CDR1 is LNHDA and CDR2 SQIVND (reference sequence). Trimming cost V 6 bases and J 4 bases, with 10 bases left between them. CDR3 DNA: TGTGCCAGTAGATGGGGGGCTTACAATGAGCAGTTCTTC. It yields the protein CASRWGAYNEQFF.

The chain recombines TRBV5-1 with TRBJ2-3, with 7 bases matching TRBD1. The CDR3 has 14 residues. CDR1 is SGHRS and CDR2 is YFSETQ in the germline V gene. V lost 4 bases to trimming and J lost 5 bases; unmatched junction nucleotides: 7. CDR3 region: CASSLDRAGDTQYF. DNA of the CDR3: TGCGCCAGCAGCCTCGACAGGGCTGGAGATACGCAGTATTTT.

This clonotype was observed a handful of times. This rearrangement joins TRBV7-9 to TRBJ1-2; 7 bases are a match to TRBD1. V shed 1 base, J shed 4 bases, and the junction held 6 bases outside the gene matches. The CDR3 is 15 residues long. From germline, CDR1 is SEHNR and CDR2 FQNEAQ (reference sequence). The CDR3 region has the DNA TGTGCCAGCAGCTTAGGGGGACAGAGATTCTATGGCTACACCTTC. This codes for CASSLGGQRFYGYTF.

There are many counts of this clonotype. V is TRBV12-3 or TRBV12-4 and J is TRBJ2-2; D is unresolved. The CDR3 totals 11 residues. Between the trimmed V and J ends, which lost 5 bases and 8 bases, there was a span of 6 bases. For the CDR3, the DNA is TGTGCCAGCAGTCAGCTTGGGGAGCTGTTTTTT. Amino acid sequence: CASSQLGELFF.